One sample yielded the 11 T cell receptor beta chains listed below, sequenced in a study of blood T cell repertoires in COVID-19. TCRdb keeps only in-frame clones here, not all; method: immunoSEQ multiplex PCR. In the table there are 31,000 or so clones, around 85% of which are singletons. The sample consisted of peripheral blood. The receptors come from a human donor in a cohort sampled during active COVID-19.

V usage is TRBV4-1 and J usage is TRBJ1-4; perhaps TRBD1 as D (6 bases). The germline CDR1 and CDR2 sequences are MGHRA and YSYEKL. The CDR3 is 13 residues long. V was clipped by 8 bases and J by 8 bases, with 15 bases between them. This CDR3 is CASARQAAEKLFF. For the CDR3, the DNA is TGCGCCAGCGCTCGACAGGCTGCGGAAAAACTGTTTTTT.

The V gene is TRBV10-3, the J gene TRBJ1-5, with D maybe TRBD1 (5 bases). Trimming pared 8 bases from V and 3 bases from J, leaving 8 bases between. CDR3 size: 12 residues. CDR1 and CDR2 (germline): ENHRY, SYGVKD. DNA of the CDR3: TGTGCCATCGGGGGGAACAATCAGCCCCAGCATTTT. Encoded protein: CAIGGNNQPQHF.

The CDR3 sequence: CASSLARTGGGEKLFF. The CDR3 DNA reads TGTGCCAGCAGCTTAGCGAGGACAGGGGGAGGAGAAAAACTGTTTTTT. The chain employs TRBV7-9 and TRBJ1-4, with 10 bases fitting TRBD1. Germline V gives CDR1 SEHNR, CDR2 FQNEAQ (reference sequence). Losses at the gene ends were 0 bases for V and 8 bases for J; bases not matched to a gene: 6. This CDR3 is built from 16 residues.

The gene calls are TRBV9 and TRBJ1-1; no reliable D call. Trimming shortened V by 0 bases and J by 4 bases, and 10 bases separated the two germline ends. CDR1 and CDR2 from the germline V gene are SGDLS and YYNGEE. The CDR3 has 14 residues. CDR3: CASSVVGRGTEAFF. DNA of the CDR3: TGTGCCAGCAGCGTAGTAGGCAGAGGCACTGAAGCTTTCTTT. The full variable domain, in which reference TRBV9 and TRBJ1-1 provide the parts outside the CDR3, is DSGVTQTPKHLITATGQRVTLRCSPRSGDLSVYWYQQSLDQGLQFLIQYYNGEERAKGNILERFSAQQFPDLHSELNLSSLELGDSALYFCASSVVGRGTEAFFGQGTRLTVV.

This clone was seen once. V gene TRBV3-1 (or the pseudogene TRBV3-2) combines with J gene TRBJ2-7; D is possibly TRBD2 (6 bases). There are 15 residues in the CDR3. The germline V gene encodes CDR1 LGHDT and CDR2 YNNKEL (reference sequence). V lost 5 bases and J 2 bases, leaving 16 bases between the germline ends. DNA for the CDR3: TGTGCCAGCAGCATTAGGCTCGGGAGAACCTACGAGCAGTACTTC. This sequence encodes CASSIRLGRTYEQYF.

The gene calls are TRBV28 and TRBJ2-7; D might be TRBD2 (6 bases). Germline CDR1 MDHEN, CDR2 SYDVKM. Trimming took off 3 bases at V and 4 bases at J, with 7 bases between the two ends. There are 12 residues in the CDR3. CDR3 coding DNA: TGTGCCAGCAGTTTGGGGGGTTACGAGCAGTACTTC. Translating it yields CASSLGGYEQYF.

The chain joins TRBV28 to TRBJ2-7, with D tentatively TRBD1 (6 bases). The CDR3 totals 14 residues. The germline gives CDR1 MDHEN, CDR2 SYDVKM. The V end lost 2 bases, the J end lost 5 bases, and 13 bases lay between the germline ends. CDR3 residues: CASSLVPGVHEQYF. DNA for the CDR3: TGTGCCAGCAGTTTAGTCCCAGGGGTACACGAGCAGTACTTC.

The chain is built from TRBV11-2 and TRBJ1-5, with TRBD1 identical over 8 bases. The CDR3 consists of 19 residues. With 0 bases clipped from V and 6 bases from J, the junction kept 16 bases outside the gene matches. Germline-derived CDR1 and CDR2 are SGHAT and FQNNGV. DNA of the CDR3: TGTGCCAGCAGCTTAGATTTGAATAGTTTTCACAGGGGGTGTCAGCCCCAGCATTTT. Encoded protein: CASSLDLNSFHRGCQPQHF. Variable domain in full (rest from reference TRBV11-2 and TRBJ1-5): EAGVAQSPRYKIIEKRQSVAFWCNPISGHATLYWYQQILGQGPKLLIQFQNNGVVDDSQLPKDRFSAERLKGVDSTLKIQPAKLEDSAVYLCASSLDLNSFHRGCQPQHFGDGTRLSIL.

The rearrangement uses TRBV7-8 and TRBJ2-1; D gene unclear. Per germline, CDR1 SGHVS and CDR2 FQNEAQ. CDR3 length equals 14 residues. Trimming left V 1 base short and J 2 bases short, with 6 bases between. The chain's CDR3 is CASSLGRAYNEQFF. CDR3 nucleotides: TGTGCCAGCAGCTTAGGGAGAGCCTACAATGAGCAGTTCTTC.

The J gene is TRBJ1-2, the V gene TRBV19, with D unclear. The CDR3 runs to 15 residues. Trimming stripped 2 bases from V and 2 bases from J, with 12 bases between. The germline V gene has CDR1 LNHDA and CDR2 SQIVND (reference sequence). The CDR3 region is CASSIRATQNYGYTF. The CDR3 bases are TGTGCCAGTAGTATACGAGCCACCCAAAACTATGGCTACACCTTC. The whole variable domain, filled in from reference TRBV19 and TRBJ1-2, reads DGGITQSPKYLFRKEGQNVTLSCEQNLNHDAMYWYRQDPGQGLRLIYYSQIVNDFQKGDIAEGYSVSREKKESFPLTVTSAQKNPTAFYLCASSIRATQNYGYTFGSGTRLTVV.

The chain combines TRBV19 with TRBJ2-3; D unresolved. Trimming stripped 3 bases from V and 5 bases from J, with 6 bases between. Looked up from germline, CDR1 is LNHDA and CDR2 is SQIVND (reference sequence). The CDR3 extends over 12 amino acids. The DNA for the CDR3 is TGTGCCAGTAGTATTCTTAAAGATACGCAGTATTTT. Protein sequence: CASSILKDTQYF.